The clone carrying this T cell receptor (beta chain) occurred many times. Its matching antigen is unknown. Time point noted: persistent/refractory GD, antithyroid drugs over 5 years with positive TRAb. The TCR library used RNA extracted from PBMCs. Patients with Graves' disease were diagnosed by American Thyroid Association guidelines. The source of the patients was an endocrinology department in Xi'an, China. Trimming removed 3 bases at V and 9 bases at J, with 14 bases between. The CDR3 is 13 residues long. Looked up from germline, CDR1 is SGHTA and CDR2 is FQGNSA. Arm-PCR of CDR3 regions and iRepertoire HTBI primers were used to build TCR beta libraries. TCRdb redid the calling of the multiplex PCR reads with MiXCR, one entry per CDR3 protein. The table records 400,000 to 500,000 distinct CDR3 sequences, about 22% of them present only once. The data were taken from a study of regulatory T cells in long-lasting Graves disease. Turning to the study itself: Persistent cases were those of Graves' disease that involved over 5 years of antithyroid drugs with positive TSH receptor antibodies. Notes on the study in general: With persistent disease, TRBV28, TRBJ1-2 and TRBJ2-5 were the favored segments.

The sequence was obtained from a female donor with Graves disease. J is TRBJ1-2 and V is TRBV7-2; weak D call: TRBD1 (5 bases). Specimen: peripheral blood mononuclear cells (PBMCs), collected when the disease was refractory, from a patient treated with antithyroid drugs. DNA of the CDR3: TGTGCCAGCAGCTTTTCATCCGACAGTCGCTACACCTTC. Protein: CASSFSSDSRYTF. The whole variable domain, remainder taken from reference TRBV7-2 and TRBJ1-2, is GAGVSQSPSNKVTEKGKDVELRCDPISGHTALYWYRQSLGQGLEFLIYFQGNSAPDKSGLPSDRFSAERTGGSVSTLTIQRTQQEDSAVYLCASSFSSDSRYTFGSGTRLTVV.